A single TCR beta chain is shown here with its context. The assay was immunoSEQ multiplex PCR, and TCRdb's table has in-frame clones only and misses some. The sample includes over 15,000 clones, 85% to 95% of them seen just once. This sample is part of a study of blood T cell repertoires in COVID-19. With 1 base removed from V and 3 bases from J, the gap between germline ends came to 11 bases. CDR1 and CDR2 (germline): SEHNR, FQNEAQ (reference sequence). This CDR3 region has 15 residues. V is TRBV7-9 and J is TRBJ2-3, with D perhaps matching TRBD2 (6 bases). Sequencing used peripheral blood. This sequence originates from a human donor in a cohort sampled during active COVID-19. CDR3 amino acids: CASSLESGLTDTQYF. The CDR3 DNA is TGTGCCAGCAGCTTAGAGAGCGGGTTGACAGATACGCAGTATTTT.